These 2 T cell receptor beta chains originate from one sample sequenced in a study of Ad26.COV2.S vaccination and SARS-CoV-2 variants. Treatment here: roughly 20 received Ad26.COV2.S at low or high dose, single or two shots; about 5 received placebo; per-sample allocation not given. The investigators took samples on day 63 after the first vaccine or placebo injection. Profiled with immunoSEQ multiplex PCR; TCRdb holds only in-frame clones, not every one. The sample carries 300,000 to 350,000 clones, about 85% recorded once. The input for sequencing was peripheral blood, taken in a trial of Ad26.COV2.S vaccine versus placebo. The receptors come from a person between 18 and 60 years old who received the Ad26.COV2.S COVID-19 vaccine or a placebo.

The chain recombines TRBV4-1 with TRBJ2-5; 8 bases line up with TRBD1. Germline assignment: CDR1 MGHRA and CDR2 YSYEKL. The trim removed 4 bases at V and 5 bases at J, leaving 6 bases unmatched. The CDR3 consists of 14 residues. The CDR3 loop is CASSRGQGAETQYF. The CDR3 nucleotides read TGCGCCAGCAGCCGGGGTCAGGGGGCGGAGACCCAGTACTTC.

In DNA form, the CDR3 reads TGTGCCAGCAGTTCCCGGACAGCCTACGAGCAGTACTTC. Amino acids: CASSSRTAYEQYF. The genes are TRBV6-6 and TRBJ2-7; D perhaps matches TRBD1 (6 bases). Germline loops: CDR1 MNHNY, CDR2 SVGAGI (reference sequence). The CDR3 runs to 13 residues. With 4 bases removed from V and 2 bases from J, the gap between germline ends came to 9 bases.